This TCR beta chain appears in the sequencing data of a study of T cell responses to AZD1222 COVID-19 vaccine. V lost 1 base and J lost 4, with 8 bases in between. Germline values: CDR1 SGHDN, CDR2 FVKESK. This CDR3 region has 14 residues. TCRdb's table, derived via immunoSEQ multiplex PCR, lists solely in-frame clones and lacks some. The sample lists 25,000 to 35,000 clones, around 80% occurring once. Study-wide results and limits: Donors were mostly white British, more females; clonal diversity possibly underestimated. Dominant at 160-218 and 743-854, vaccine-associated CD4 TCRs also spanned spike. Baseline serostatus was positive in only five to seven AZD1222 recipients.

About this clone: The target antigen is unknown.

The chain carries TRBV14 and TRBJ2-1; no clear D gene. This specimen was peripheral blood, taken on day 0 of AZD1222 vaccination. The receptor's source is an adult in good health. The CDR3, as DNA: TGTGCCAGCAGCCAAGCGGGTCTGTACAATGAGCAGTTCTTC. This codes for CASSQAGLYNEQFF.